The rows below give T cell receptor beta chains drawn from one sample of a study of shared clonotypes between healthy human individuals. Libraries were prepared by immunoSEQ multiplex PCR; TCRdb keeps only in-frame clonotypes and omits some of them. In the table there are over 800,000 clones, almost 95% of which are singletons. Sequencing was done on a sample of naive CD8+ T cells sorted from blood. The receptors derive from a man younger than 45 in good health. Both conserved end residues are part of each CDR3. Each record gives: clone size, D gene, V gene, J gene, CDR3 protein, CDR3 DNA. A D gene is named only where the DNA matches it firmly. Some rows have no size entry. The others give once, few or many, or a class for an expanded clone.

>-|-|TRBV27|TRBJ2-7
CASSSQGDYEQYF
TGTGCCAGCAGTAGCCAGGGAGACTACGAGCAGTACTTC
>once|-|TRBV13|TRBJ2-1
CASSLGVFDEQFF
TGTGCCAGCAGCTTAGGTGTTTTCGATGAGCAGTTCTTC
>once|TRBD2|TRBV7-9|TRBJ2-1
CASSSRLAAQGEQFF
TGTGCCAGCAGCTCCCGACTAGCGGCCCAGGGAGAGCAGTTCTTC
>-|-|TRBV27|TRBJ1-1
CASSFGGGGEAFF
TGTGCCAGCAGTTTCGGGGGAGGAGGTGAAGCTTTCTTT
>-|-|TRBV6-6|TRBJ2-7
CASSYLGFQGYEQYF
TGTGCCAGCAGTTATCTGGGATTCCAGGGCTACGAGCAGTACTTC
>once|-|TRBV5-6|TRBJ2-7
CASSFSGVYEQYF
TGTGCCAGCAGCTTTTCGGGGGTTTACGAGCAGTACTTC
>-|TRBD2|TRBV29-1|TRBJ2-1
CSVEAPTTSGSYLIYNEQFF
TGCAGCGTTGAAGCCCCCACGACTAGCGGGAGCTACCTCATCTACAATGAGCAGTTCTTC
>-|-|TRBV6-1|TRBJ1-5
CASSEAGGLRQPQHF
TGTGCCAGCAGTGAAGCGGGGGGGCTAAGGCAGCCCCAGCATTTT
>-|-|TRBV19|TRBJ2-3
CASSHLTDTQYF
TGTGCCAGTAGTCATCTAACAGATACGCAGTATTTT
>-|TRBD2|TRBV5-1|TRBJ2-1
CASSWPHGTSGRADEQFF
TGCGCCAGCAGCTGGCCCCATGGGACTAGCGGGAGGGCCGATGAGCAGTTCTTC
>-|TRBD1|TRBV6-5|TRBJ1-1
CASSYPRDRGGTEAFF
TGTGCCAGCAGTTACCCCCGGGACAGGGGGGGCACTGAAGCTTTCTTT
>once|-|TRBV6-6|TRBJ1-1
CASSYRPWADEAFF
TGTGCCAGCAGTTACCGCCCCTGGGCGGATGAAGCTTTCTTT
>-|-|TRBV28|TRBJ2-7
CASSPRLGEQYF
TGTGCCAGCAGTCCTCGACTAGGCGAGCAGTACTTC
>-|-|TRBV19|TRBJ2-7
CASSISDLREPPPPSYEQYF
TGTGCCAGTAGTATCTCAGATCTCCGGGAGCCCCCCCCACCCAGCTACGAGCAGTACTTC
>-|-|TRBV11-2|TRBJ2-1
CASSLVLLTEENNEQFF
TGTGCCAGCAGCTTAGTTCTTTTAACCGAGGAAAACAATGAGCAGTTCTTC
>-|TRBD2|TRBV5-6|TRBJ2-1
CASSLYAREGPLYNEQFF
TGTGCCAGCAGCTTGTACGCTAGGGAGGGTCCCCTTTACAATGAGCAGTTCTTC
>once|-|TRBV19|TRBJ2-7
CASSIPGFYEQYF
TGTGCCAGTAGTATTCCGGGTTTCTACGAGCAGTACTTC
>-|-|TRBV27|TRBJ2-3
CASSLGLARTDTQYF
TGTGCCAGCAGTTTAGGGCTAGCGAGGACAGATACGCAGTATTTT
>-|-|TRBV6-4|TRBJ1-2
CASSRDGNYGYTF
TGTGCCAGCAGCCGGGACGGTAACTATGGCTACACCTTC
>-|-|TRBV4-1|TRBJ2-7
CASSPLTPDEQYF
TGCGCCAGCAGCCCCTTAACGCCGGACGAGCAGTACTTC
>-|-|TRBV9|TRBJ2-7
CASSGAHVRTPLYEQYF
TGTGCCAGCAGCGGGGCCCATGTCCGGACCCCACTATACGAGCAGTACTTC
>-|TRBD2|TRBV11-2|TRBJ2-3
CASSLYFSLAGATDTQYF
TGTGCCAGCAGCTTATACTTTTCGCTAGCGGGAGCCACAGATACGCAGTATTTT